These 13 T cell receptor beta chains came from one sample sequenced in a study of blood T cell repertoires in COVID-19. TCRdb's copy holds only in-frame clones and misses some; the assay was immunoSEQ multiplex PCR. The table has some 140,000 clones, approximately 80% seen once. The specimen was peripheral blood. Receptors were obtained from a woman in her sixties with COVID-19, enrolled during active disease.

This chain connects TRBV5-6 to TRBJ2-1; 14 bases fit TRBD2. The length of the CDR3 is 16 residues. Germline lookup yields CDR1 SGHDT and CDR2 YYEEEE. V lost 0 bases, J lost 10 bases, and 6 bases stayed unmatched. The CDR3 here is CASSLGGLAGGLEQFF. The CDR3 DNA sequence: TGTGCCAGCAGCTTGGGAGGACTAGCGGGAGGTTTAGAGCAGTTCTTC. Complete variable domain (other parts from reference TRBV5-6 and TRBJ2-1): DAGVTQSPTHLIKTRGQQVTLRCSPKSGHDTVSWYQQALGQGPQFIFQYYEEEERQRGNFPDRFSGHQFPNYSSELNVNALLLGDSALYLCASSLGGLAGGLEQFFGPGTRLTVL.

This sequence joins TRBV3-1 (or the pseudogene TRBV3-2) and TRBJ2-1, with a tentative D call TRBD2 (6 bases). V was pared by 1 base and J by 10 bases, with 8 bases between. Germline-derived CDR1 and CDR2 are LGHDT and YNNKEL (reference sequence). The CDR3 has 12 amino acids. The DNA of the CDR3 is TGTGCCAGCAGCCAAGCCGCGGGAGAGCAGTTCTTC. This codes for CASSQAAGEQFF.

The V call is TRBV3-1 (or the pseudogene TRBV3-2), the J call TRBJ1-6; 7 nucleotides match TRBD1. Germline V gene data show CDR1 as LGHDT and CDR2 as YNNKEL (reference sequence). The CDR3 contains 14 residues. J was trimmed by 9 bases and V by 2 bases; bases with no gene match: 4. CDR3 amino acids: CASSQKGAVSPLHF. The DNA of the CDR3 is TGTGCCAGCAGCCAAAAGGGGGCGGTTTCACCCCTCCACTTT.

The chain links TRBV19 to TRBJ2-3; D remains ambiguous. The CDR3 extends over 12 amino acids. Between the trimmed V and J ends, which lost 6 bases and 4 bases, there was a span of 8 bases. Per the germline V gene, CDR1 is LNHDA and CDR2 is SQIVND (reference sequence). CDR3 amino acids: CASSRQPDTQYF. CDR3 nucleotide sequence: TGTGCCAGTAGCCGACAACCAGATACGCAGTATTTT.

This chain links TRBV5-4 with TRBJ1-1; 10 bases align to TRBD1. Germline V CDR1 and CDR2: SGHNT, YYREEE (reference sequence). Unmatched junction bases numbered 12, after V lost 6 bases and J lost 1 base. The CDR3 is made up of 17 amino acids. DNA for the CDR3: TGTGCCAGCAAACCCCCGGGACAGGGGCTTCCGAACACTGAAGCTTTCTTT. Amino acid sequence: CASKPPGQGLPNTEAFF.

This clone was recorded only once. This chain links TRBV14 with TRBJ1-4, with TRBD1 identical over 7 bases. In germline, CDR1 is SGHDN, CDR2 FVKESK. V was pared by 3 bases and J by 8 bases, with 6 bases of the junction left unmatched. This CDR3 region has 14 residues. The CDR3 loop is CASSQTGSGEKLFF. Here the CDR3 DNA reads TGTGCCAGCAGCCAGACAGGGTCGGGCGAAAAACTGTTTTTT.

The chain is built from TRBV6-5 and TRBJ1-1, with 9 bases aligning to TRBD1. Germline CDR1 is MNHEY and CDR2 is SVGAGI. With V trimmed by 10 bases and J by 3 bases, 12 bases remained unmatched. The CDR3 spans 15 residues. DNA for the CDR3: TGTGCCACCCCGAAACAGGGGGCTTGGTACACTGAAGCTTTCTTT. Protein sequence: CATPKQGAWYTEAFF.

In this sample, this clone turned up a few times. This chain connects TRBV5-1 to TRBJ2-2, with a weak D call TRBD1 (5 bases). Germline values: CDR1 SGHRS, CDR2 YFSETQ. V was clipped by 2 bases and J by 4 bases, with 12 bases between them. This CDR3 is built from 15 residues. CDR3 loop: CASSFMGPSTGELFF. CDR3 coding DNA: TGCGCCAGCAGCTTTATGGGGCCGAGCACCGGGGAGCTGTTTTTT.

The genes are TRBV25-1 and TRBJ1-6; maybe TRBD1 (5 bases). V lost 1 base and J 8 bases, leaving 15 bases between the germline ends. Germline loops: CDR1 MGHDK, CDR2 SYGVNS. There are 16 residues in the CDR3. The CDR3 DNA reads as TGTGCCAGCAGTGAATTTAAGACAGAGGATCATTCACCCCTCCACTTT. It codes for CASSEFKTEDHSPLHF.

The chain couples TRBV2 to TRBJ1-3; no clear D gene. Trimming shortened V by 8 bases and J by 4 bases, and 6 bases separated the two germline ends. CDR3 length equals 11 residues. CDR1 is SNHLY and CDR2 is FYNNEI in the germline V gene. The CDR3 DNA follows: TGTGCCAGCTATAAAGGAAACACCATATATTTT. Protein product: CASYKGNTIYF.

The chain has TRBV25-1 and TRBJ1-2; 7 bases align to TRBD1. V gave up 8 bases and J gave up 2 bases; unmatched junction bases: 2. Germline lookup yields CDR1 MGHDK and CDR2 SYGVNS. The CDR3 has 12 amino acids. The CDR3 here is CASQTGNYGYTF. Here the CDR3 DNA reads TGTGCCAGCCAGACAGGGAACTATGGCTACACCTTC.

This chain joins TRBV19 and TRBJ2-4; D call uncertain. The CDR3 spans 13 residues. V lost 6 bases to trimming and J lost 8 bases, with 14 bases between them. CDR1 is LNHDA and CDR2 is SQIVND in the germline V gene (reference sequence). CDR3 protein: CASSVLAQDIQYF. CDR3 sequence (DNA): TGTGCCAGTAGCGTCCTTGCCCAGGACATTCAGTACTTC.

The chain couples TRBV5-8 to TRBJ2-7; 12 nucleotides line up with TRBD1. V trimming: 4 bases; J trimming: 4 bases; junction bases outside the gene matches: 6. The CDR3 is 15 amino acids. CDR1 is SGHTS, CDR2 YDEGEE, per germline. CDR3 DNA sequence: TGTGCCAGCAGCCCCGGGACAGGGGGCCCTTACGAGCAGTACGTC. Encoded protein: CASSPGTGGPYEQYV.